Below, 17 T cell receptor beta chains from the same sample are listed, as sequenced in a study of identical twins. In TCRdb, the 5' RACE reads were re-called with MiXCR into one record per CDR3 protein. The sample lists 500,000 or so distinct CDR3 sequences, approximately 14% occurring once. This sample was also put to use in a study of yellow fever vaccine responses in identical twins.

Sequencing used CD4+ T cells sorted from blood. These receptors were collected from a woman younger than 35 in good health.

The chain carries TRBV7-2 and TRBJ2-3; D is uncertain. The V gene lost 3 bases and the J gene lost 14 bases, with 21 bases spanning the gap. The germline V gene has CDR1 SGHTA and CDR2 FQGNSA. This CDR3 is built from 14 residues. CDR3 coding DNA: TGTGCCAGCAGCTTTGGGTCCTCTAAATTTACACGGTATTTT. Amino acids: CASSFGSSKFTRYF.

The gene calls are TRBV27 and TRBJ2-4, with D unresolved. The CDR3 length is 17 residues. The germline V gene encodes CDR1 MNHEY and CDR2 SMNVEV (reference sequence). V was trimmed by 0 bases and J by 0 bases, leaving 12 bases between them. CDR3 amino acids: CASSLSQKYLAKNIQYF. The CDR3 DNA reads as TGTGCCAGCAGTTTATCACAGAAATATCTAGCCAAAAACATTCAGTACTTC.

A few counts support this clonotype. The V and J genes are TRBV28 and TRBJ2-7; D might be TRBD2 (5 bases). Germline lookup yields CDR1 MDHEN and CDR2 SYDVKM. The V end lost 10 bases, the J end lost 4 bases, and 8 bases lay between the germline ends. The CDR3 runs 10 residues. The CDR3 loop is CATRTYEQYF. In DNA form, the CDR3 reads TGTGCCACCAGGACTTACGAGCAGTACTTC.

This clonotype was seen only a few times. The gene calls are TRBV20-1 and TRBJ2-3; D unclear. V was cut by 6 bases and J by 3 bases, with 7 bases left in between. This CDR3 spans 11 amino acids. CDR1 DFQATT and CDR2 SNEGSKA come from the germline V gene (reference sequence). The CDR3 DNA reads as TGCAGTGCGGATATTACAGATACGCAGTATTTT. Encoded protein: CSADITDTQYF.

The CDR3 loop reads CASSLGPRTTDTQYF. CDR3 bases: TGTGCCAGCAGCTTGGGCCCTAGGACGACAGATACGCAGTATTTT. The rearrangement joins TRBV5-5 to TRBJ2-3; D ambiguous. The V gene's germline CDR1 is SGHKS and CDR2 YYEKEE (reference sequence). The V gene lost 0 bases and the J gene lost 3 bases, with 11 bases spanning the gap. This CDR3 is built from 15 residues. Drawing the rest from reference TRBV5-5 and TRBJ2-3, the complete variable domain is DAGVTQSPTHLIKTRGQQVTLRCSPISGHKSVSWYQQVLGQGPQFIFQYYEKEERGRGNFPDRFSARQFPNYSSELNVNALLLGDSALYLCASSLGPRTTDTQYFGPGTRLTVL.

The rearrangement joins TRBV4-3 to TRBJ2-1; 11 nucleotides agree with TRBD2. With V trimmed by 1 base and J by 0 bases, 20 bases remained unmatched. CDR3 length: 23 amino acids. The germline V gene encodes CDR1 LGHNA and CDR2 YSLEER. The CDR3 sequence: CASSQVALLTGLAARGSYNEQFF. The CDR3 DNA sequence: TGCGCCAGCAGCCAAGTTGCTCTGCTCACGGGACTAGCGGCCCGCGGCTCCTACAATGAGCAGTTCTTC.

This clonotype turned up a few times. V gene TRBV4-2 combines with J gene TRBJ2-3, with D uncertain. CDR1 LGHNA and CDR2 YNFKEQ come from the germline V gene. The CDR3 totals 13 residues. V was shortened by 1 base and J by 2 bases, with 4 bases between the two germline ends. The CDR3 DNA sequence: TGTGCCAGCAGCCAAGGGCCCACAGATACGCAGTATTTT. Translation gives CASSQGPTDTQYF.

This clonotype was seen a handful of times. V is TRBV6-1 and J is TRBJ2-3; TRBD2 matches at 8 bases. With 6 bases clipped from V and 5 bases from J, the junction kept 4 bases outside the gene matches. This CDR3 is built from 13 residues. Germline CDR1 reads MNHNS; CDR2 reads SASEGT. The CDR3 bases are TGTGCCAGCAGGAGCGGGAGTATAGATACGCAGTATTTT. Amino acid sequence: CASRSGSIDTQYF.

The genes are TRBV28 and TRBJ2-1; D is possibly TRBD1 (5 bases). The CDR3 spans 14 residues. Between the trimmed V and J ends, which lost 4 bases and 7 bases, there was a span of 14 bases. In germline, CDR1 is MDHEN, CDR2 SYDVKM. CDR3 DNA sequence: TGTGCCAGCAGTTCCCCAGGGCTTGGTAATGAGCAGTTCTTC. It encodes CASSSPGLGNEQFF.

This chain links TRBV7-8 with TRBJ2-3; D remains ambiguous. The CDR3 is 15 residues long. Germline CDR1 SGHVS, CDR2 FQNEAQ. Trimming pared 5 bases from V and 3 bases from J, leaving 15 bases between. CDR3 sequence: CASSLRRWGTDTQYF. The CDR3 DNA is TGTGCCAGCAGCCTCCGACGGTGGGGTACAGATACGCAGTATTTT. The full variable domain, with the rest looked up from reference TRBV7-8 and TRBJ2-3, is GAGVSQSPRYKVAKRGQDVALRCDPISGHVSLFWYQQALGQGPEFLTYFQNEAQLDKSGLPSDRFFAERPEGSVSTLKIQRTQQEDSAVYLCASSLRRWGTDTQYFGPGTRLTVL.

This chain's CDR3 is CASSPGLRLNIQYF. The CDR3 nucleotides read TGTGCCAGCAGCCCAGGACTGAGGCTGAACATTCAGTACTTC. The chain is built from TRBV6-1 and TRBJ2-4, with D tentatively TRBD2 (5 bases). Trimming pared 6 bases from V and 7 bases from J, leaving 16 bases between. The CDR3 sequence is 14 residues long. Germline CDR1 MNHNS, CDR2 SASEGT.

This clonotype was seen a few times. Written as DNA, the CDR3 is TGTGCCAGCAGCTTCACGGGACAGGGGATTGAGACCCAGTACTTC. Encoded protein: CASSFTGQGIETQYF. The V and J genes are TRBV7-8 and TRBJ2-5; 10 bases are shared with TRBD1. There are 15 residues in the CDR3. CDR1 SGHVS and CDR2 FQNEAQ come from the germline V gene. The trim removed 3 bases at V and 5 bases at J, leaving 6 bases unmatched. The full variable domain, its missing parts supplied by reference TRBV7-8 and TRBJ2-5, is GAGVSQSPRYKVAKRGQDVALRCDPISGHVSLFWYQQALGQGPEFLTYFQNEAQLDKSGLPSDRFFAERPEGSVSTLKIQRTQQEDSAVYLCASSFTGQGIETQYFGPGTRLLVL.

This clonotype was seen ten or more times. The V and J genes are TRBV5-1 and TRBJ2-3; no firm D call. Trimming took 0 bases from V and 4 from J, leaving 9 bases between them. Looked up from germline, CDR1 is SGHRS and CDR2 is YFSETQ. CDR3 size: 14 residues. The chain's CDR3 is CASSLAGQADTQYF. The CDR3 region has the DNA TGCGCCAGCAGCTTGGCCGGGCAGGCAGATACGCAGTATTTT.

This chain uses TRBV5-1 with TRBJ2-7, with TRBD2 identical over 9 bases. The germline V gene encodes CDR1 SGHRS and CDR2 YFSETQ. V lost 0 bases and J lost 3; bases outside the gene matches: 7. The CDR3 spans 16 residues. CDR3 sequence (DNA): TGCGCCAGCAGCTTGGCTGGTATTAGCGGGGGCTACGAGCAGTACTTC. Amino acids: CASSLAGISGGYEQYF.

This clonotype was picked up one time. The V and J genes are TRBV7-8 and TRBJ2-7, with D perhaps given as TRBD1 or TRBD2 (5 bases each). CDR3 length equals 14 residues. Germline CDR1 and CDR2: SGHVS and FQNEAQ. Between the trimmed V and J ends, which lost 5 bases and 4 bases, there was a span of 15 bases. CDR3: CASSPPGPWYEQYF. CDR3 nucleotides: TGTGCCAGCAGCCCGCCGGGGCCATGGTACGAGCAGTACTTC. The whole variable domain, remainder taken from reference TRBV7-8 and TRBJ2-7, is GAGVSQSPRYKVAKRGQDVALRCDPISGHVSLFWYQQALGQGPEFLTYFQNEAQLDKSGLPSDRFFAERPEGSVSTLKIQRTQQEDSAVYLCASSPPGPWYEQYFGPGTRLTVT.

This clonotype appeared a few times. The chain combines TRBV12-3 or TRBV12-4 with TRBJ1-2; a possible D gene is TRBD1 (5 bases). The V and J ends lost 4 bases and 3 bases respectively, with 12 bases between them. The CDR3 has 14 residues. CDR3 bases: TGTGCCAGCAGTTCCCCGCAGGGATACTATGGCTACACCTTC. Translating it yields CASSSPQGYYGYTF.

This clonotype was observed a handful of times. The chain uses TRBV4-2 and TRBJ2-2; D ambiguous. The V gene's germline CDR1 is LGHNA and CDR2 YNFKEQ. The V end was cut by 1 base, the J end by 0 bases, with 9 bases between. This CDR3 has 16 amino acids. CDR3 residues: CASSQGHLSNTGELFF. The CDR3 DNA sequence: TGTGCCAGCAGCCAAGGTCACCTTTCGAACACCGGGGAGCTGTTTTTT.